The sequence of this TCR beta chain was determined in a study of cytomegalovirus exposure and HLA in healthy donors. Study at large: A preliminary data release comprised about 85 million unique TCRs obtained from HLA-typed donors. Whole-study findings and limits: A later analysis linked a missense variant in DCLRE1C to the trimming of TCR beta V and J genes. The authors later found most CMV-associated TCR beta chains appeared HLA-restricted. The authors enumerated over 150 TCR beta chains as linked to cytomegalovirus.

Worth noting for this clone: The antigen is undetermined.

PCR was performed using 60 Vbeta and 13 Jbeta primers. Assay used: immunoSEQ multiplex PCR; TCRdb lists only in-frame clones, some missing. The sample includes about 98,000 clones, about 81% of them seen just once. V lost 4 bases to trimming and J lost 5 bases, with 14 bases between them. The CDR3 spans 15 residues. Germline CDR1 and CDR2: SGHVS and FQNEAQ. The specimen was PBMCs. This chain uses TRBV7-8 with TRBJ2-2; the D gene is possibly TRBD1 (8 bases). The sequence was obtained from a man aged 35-49 years in good health and CMV-seronegative. CDR3 nucleotides: TGTGCCAGCAGCTCTGGACAGGGAGGGACCGGGGAGCTGTTTTTT. As protein: CASSSGQGGTGELFF.